This T cell receptor (beta chain) was obtained from a study of immune cell composition in non-small cell lung cancer. Across the study: Histologic subtype was mainly adenocarcinoma or squamous cell carcinoma.

The normal lung sample lay at least 3 cm, and maximally far, from the tumour. Notes on the study in general: Tumour-reactive clones were not shown to match dominant in vivo tumour clones. Tumour-associated clones >0.5% occurred in 33% of adenocarcinomas, approximately 79% of squamous.

Method: immunoSEQ multiplex PCR; TCRdb's copy keeps in-frame clones and lacks some. The sample consists of thousands of clones, around 84% of them appearing once. As concerns this clone: Antigen specificity is unknown.

Germline V gives CDR1 LNHDA, CDR2 SQIVND (reference sequence). The CDR3 loop spans 16 amino acids. V lost 1 base and J lost 7, with 16 bases in between. The clonotype was recovered from a human donor with non-small cell lung cancer. Sequencing was carried out using non-adjacent lung tissue. The V call is TRBV19, the J call TRBJ2-2; maybe TRBD1 (6 bases). CDR3: CASSIVYRVAIGELFF. CDR3 bases: TGTGCCAGTAGTATAGTTTACAGGGTGGCTATCGGGGAGCTGTTTTTT.